This is a list of T cell receptor beta chains from one sample in a study of blood T cell repertoires in COVID-19. Sequenced by immunoSEQ multiplex PCR; TCRdb stores in-frame clones only, minus some. The sample carries under 110,000 clones, 85% recorded once. The specimen sequenced was peripheral blood. The receptors come from a woman aged 70-85 years with active or convalescent COVID-19. Each CDR3 is given with its conserved first and last residue. A D gene is named only where the DNA matches it firmly. Only some rows state a clone size, as once, few, many or a class for expanded clones.

v_gene	j_gene	abundance	d_gene	CDR3nt	CDR3aa
TRBV6-5	TRBJ1-1	-	TRBD1	TGTGCCAGCAGGCGTCCGGGACAGGGGCACACTGAAGCTTTCTTT	CASRRPGQGHTEAFF
TRBV24-1	TRBJ2-7	-	-	TGTGCCACCAGTGACCCCGGGGTCTCCCCCGAGCAGTACTTC	CATSDPGVSPEQYF
TRBV24-1	TRBJ2-3	-	TRBD2	TGTGCCACCAGTGATCCGTCGACTAGCGGGAGTACCGATACGCAGTATTTT	CATSDPSTSGSTDTQYF
TRBV28	TRBJ2-7	-	TRBD2	TGTGCCAGCAGTCATAGCGGGAGGGCCGAGCAGTACTTC	CASSHSGRAEQYF
TRBV18	TRBJ1-1	-	-	TGTGCCAGCTCACAGACAGATGCGAACACTGAAGCTTTCTTT	CASSQTDANTEAFF
TRBV7-2	TRBJ2-2	few	TRBD2	TGTGCCAGCAGCACCGGGAGGGCCGGGGAGCTGTTTTTT	CASSTGRAGELFF
TRBV30	TRBJ1-1	-	-	TGTGCCTGGATTTTCAAAACTGGTAACACTGAAGCTTTCTTT	CAWIFKTGNTEAFF
TRBV5-1	TRBJ1-2	-	-	TGCGCCAGCAGCTTGGAGCAGGGTAACTATGGCTACACCTTC	CASSLEQGNYGYTF
TRBV16	TRBJ2-3	-	TRBD1	TGTGCCAGCAGCCAATCGTTCCGGACAGGGGGCTCAGATACGCAGTATTTT	CASSQSFRTGGSDTQYF
TRBV3-1/TRBV3-2	TRBJ1-3	-	TRBD1	TGTGCCAGCAGCCCTGGGGCAGGGGGCACTGGAAACACCATATATTTT	CASSPGAGGTGNTIYF
TRBV7-2	TRBJ1-2	-	-	TGTGCCAGCAGCTTAGATCCCCTAGTAGACGGCTACACCTTC	CASSLDPLVDGYTF
TRBV19	TRBJ1-5	-	-	TGTGCCAGTAACAGGGTTATGAATCAGCCCCAGCATTTT	CASNRVMNQPQHF
TRBV5-1	TRBJ2-2	-	-	TGCGCCAGCAGCTTGTACCAGGGAGGCACCGGGGAGCTGTTTTTT	CASSLYQGGTGELFF
TRBV28	TRBJ1-4	-	TRBD1	TGTGCCAGCAGTTCTACCGGGACAGCTAATGAAAAACTGTTTTTT	CASSSTGTANEKLFF
TRBV28	TRBJ1-1	-	-	TGTGCCAGCAGTTTAGGACAGTTCGACACTGAAGCTTTCTTT	CASSLGQFDTEAFF
TRBV6-5	TRBJ1-2	-	-	TGTGCCAGCAGTTACGACGGGAAACGCGATTATGGCTACACCTTC	CASSYDGKRDYGYTF
TRBV3-1/TRBV3-2	TRBJ2-7	-	-	TGTGCCAGCAGCCAAGTTCCGGGAGACTTTGGCGAGCAGTACTTC	CASSQVPGDFGEQYF
TRBV30	TRBJ2-3	-	-	TGTGCCTGGAGTGTGGCTAGCTTTAGCACAGATACGCAGTATTTT	CAWSVASFSTDTQYF
TRBV18	TRBJ1-4	-	TRBD1	TGTGCCAGCTCACCTACGGGACAGGGAATTCAAAGTGAAAAACTGTTTTTT	CASSPTGQGIQSEKLFF
TRBV7-2	TRBJ1-2	-	-	TGTGCCAGCAGCTTAGCGTTCCAGGGTCATGGCTACACCTTC	CASSLAFQGHGYTF
TRBV5-4	TRBJ2-7	-	TRBD2	TGTGCCAGCAGCGAGGGACTTGGGCGGGGGGTGTCCTACGAGCAGTACTTC	CASSEGLGRGVSYEQYF
TRBV2	TRBJ2-1	-	-	TGTGCCAGCAGACTAGAGGGGGATGAGCAGTTCTTC	CASRLEGDEQFF
TRBV12-5	TRBJ2-3	-	TRBD1	TGTGCTAGTGCCCGTCCGGGACAGGGCACAGATACGCAGTATTTT	CASARPGQGTDTQYF
TRBV3-1/TRBV3-2	TRBJ2-5	-	TRBD2	TGTGCCAGCAGCCCGACGACTAGCGGGAGGGAGACCCAGTACTTC	CASSPTTSGRETQYF
TRBV4-1	TRBJ1-4	-	TRBD1	TGCGCCAGCAGCCACGGACAGGGAAGGGAATATGAAAAACTGTTTTTT	CASSHGQGREYEKLFF
TRBV11-2	TRBJ2-1	-	TRBD2	TGTGCCAGCAGCCCCGGACTAGCGACAGCCAATGAGCAGTTCTTC	CASSPGLATANEQFF
TRBV7-9	TRBJ2-3	-	-	TGTGCCAGCAGCTTAAATACCCTCGCGGATACGCAGTATTTT	CASSLNTLADTQYF
TRBV19	TRBJ1-1	-	-	TGTGCCAGTAGTGGGGGGTCGGTGAACACTGAAGCTTTCTTT	CASSGGSVNTEAFF